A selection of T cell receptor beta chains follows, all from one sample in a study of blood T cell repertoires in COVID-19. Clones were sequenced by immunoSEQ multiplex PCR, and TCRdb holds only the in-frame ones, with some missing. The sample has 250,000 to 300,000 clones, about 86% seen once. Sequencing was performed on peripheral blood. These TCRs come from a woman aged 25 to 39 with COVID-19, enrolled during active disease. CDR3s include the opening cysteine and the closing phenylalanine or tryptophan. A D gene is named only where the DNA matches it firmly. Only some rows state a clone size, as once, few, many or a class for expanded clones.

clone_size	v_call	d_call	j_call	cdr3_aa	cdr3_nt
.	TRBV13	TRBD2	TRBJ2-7	CASSLGPGTTYEQYF	TGTGCCAGCAGCTTAGGCCCCGGGACTACCTACGAGCAGTACTTC
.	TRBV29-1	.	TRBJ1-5	CSVGNGLNQPQHF	TGCAGCGTTGGGAACGGACTAAATCAGCCCCAGCATTTT
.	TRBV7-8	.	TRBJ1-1	CASSRRTEGDTEAFF	TGTGCCAGCAGCCGCCGGACAGAAGGGGACACTGAAGCTTTCTTT
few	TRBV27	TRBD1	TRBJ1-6	CASSLGNTGDPLHF	TGTGCCAGCAGTTTAGGGAATACAGGGGATCCCCTCCACTTT
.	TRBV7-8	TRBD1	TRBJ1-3	CASSPRQGVSGNTIYF	TGTGCCAGCAGCCCTCGACAGGGGGTCTCTGGAAACACCATATATTTT
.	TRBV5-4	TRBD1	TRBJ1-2	CASRTKDRVDGYTF	TGTGCCAGCAGGACAAAAGACAGGGTTGATGGCTACACCTTC
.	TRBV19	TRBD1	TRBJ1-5	CASSIVRTGSQPQHF	TGTGCCAGTAGTATAGTACGGACAGGGAGTCAGCCCCAGCATTTT
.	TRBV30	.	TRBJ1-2	CAWSSGFLFYGYTF	TGTGCCTGGAGTTCGGGATTCCTTTTCTATGGCTACACCTTC
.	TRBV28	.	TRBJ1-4	CASSLHRSSNEKLFF	TGTGCCAGCAGTCTCCACAGATCCTCTAATGAAAAACTGTTTTTT
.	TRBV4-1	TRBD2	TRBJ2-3	CASSPGTSGEDTQYF	TGCGCCAGCAGCCCTGGGACTAGCGGGGAGGATACGCAGTATTTT
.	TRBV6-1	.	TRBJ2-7	CASSEYTGFQQYF	TGTGCCAGCAGTGAGTACACAGGTTTCCAGCAGTACTTC
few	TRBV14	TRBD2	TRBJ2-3	CASSRLWRDSGGQIDTQYF	TGTGCCAGCAGCCGCCTGTGGAGGGATAGCGGGGGGCAGATAGATACGCAGTATTTT
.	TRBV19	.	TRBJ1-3	CASNPNPHSYSGNTIYF	TGTGCCAGTAATCCCAACCCCCACAGCTACTCTGGAAACACCATATATTTT
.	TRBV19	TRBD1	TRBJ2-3	CASSTTGGADTQYF	TGTGCCAGTAGTACGACAGGGGGGGCAGATACGCAGTATTTT
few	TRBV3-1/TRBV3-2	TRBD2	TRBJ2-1	CASSRRGADYNEQFF	TGTGCCAGCAGCCGGCGGGGGGCTGATTACAATGAGCAGTTCTTC
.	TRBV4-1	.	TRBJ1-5	CASSQDSREPISNQPQHF	TGCGCCAGCAGCCAAGATTCGAGGGAGCCCATTAGCAATCAGCCCCAGCATTTT
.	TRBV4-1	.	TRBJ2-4	CASSHLLGGVIQYF	TGCGCCAGCAGCCACCTACTGGGGGGTGTCATTCAGTACTTC